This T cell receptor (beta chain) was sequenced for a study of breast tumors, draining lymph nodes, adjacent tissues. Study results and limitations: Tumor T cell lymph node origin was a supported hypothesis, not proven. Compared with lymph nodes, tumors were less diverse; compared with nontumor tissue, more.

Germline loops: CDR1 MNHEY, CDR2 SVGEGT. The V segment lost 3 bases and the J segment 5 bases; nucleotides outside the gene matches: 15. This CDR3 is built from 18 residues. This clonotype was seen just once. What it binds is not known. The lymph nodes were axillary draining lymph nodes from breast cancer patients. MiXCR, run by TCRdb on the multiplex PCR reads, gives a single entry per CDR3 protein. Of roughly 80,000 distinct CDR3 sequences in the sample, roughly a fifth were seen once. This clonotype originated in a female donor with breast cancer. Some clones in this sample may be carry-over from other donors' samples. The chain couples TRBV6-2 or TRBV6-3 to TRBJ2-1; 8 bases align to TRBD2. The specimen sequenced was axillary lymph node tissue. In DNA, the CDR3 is TGTGCCAGCAGTTATGACCCGGGGACTAGTTCAAGAAACAATGAGCAGTTCTTC. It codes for CASSYDPGTSSRNNEQFF.